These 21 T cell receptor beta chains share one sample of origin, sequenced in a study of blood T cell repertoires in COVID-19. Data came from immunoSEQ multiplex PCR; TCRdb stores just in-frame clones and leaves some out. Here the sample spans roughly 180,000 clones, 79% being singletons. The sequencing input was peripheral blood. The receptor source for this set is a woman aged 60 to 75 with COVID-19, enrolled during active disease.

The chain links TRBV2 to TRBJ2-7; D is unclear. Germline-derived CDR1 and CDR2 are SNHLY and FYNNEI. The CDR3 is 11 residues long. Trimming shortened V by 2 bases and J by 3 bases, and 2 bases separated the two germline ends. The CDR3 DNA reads TGTGCCAGCAGTGAACTCTACGAGCAGTACTTC. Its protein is CASSELYEQYF.

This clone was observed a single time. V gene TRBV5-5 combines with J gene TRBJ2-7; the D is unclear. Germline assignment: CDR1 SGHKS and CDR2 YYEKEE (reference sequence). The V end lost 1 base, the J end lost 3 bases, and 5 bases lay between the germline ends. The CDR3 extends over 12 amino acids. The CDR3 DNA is TGTGCCAGCAGCTTGAATCGCTACGAGCAGTACTTC. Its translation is CASSLNRYEQYF.

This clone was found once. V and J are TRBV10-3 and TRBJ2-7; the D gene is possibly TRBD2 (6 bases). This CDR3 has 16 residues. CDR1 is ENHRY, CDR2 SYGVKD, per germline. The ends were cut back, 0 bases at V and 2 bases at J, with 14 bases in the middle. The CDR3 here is CAISESGGAPAYEQYF. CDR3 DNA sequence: TGTGCCATCAGTGAGTCGGGGGGAGCCCCCGCCTACGAGCAGTACTTC.

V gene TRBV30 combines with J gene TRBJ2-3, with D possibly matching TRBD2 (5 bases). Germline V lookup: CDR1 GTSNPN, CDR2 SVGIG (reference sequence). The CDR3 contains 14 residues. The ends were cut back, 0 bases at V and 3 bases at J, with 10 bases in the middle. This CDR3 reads CAWSVRAATDTQYF. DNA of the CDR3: TGTGCCTGGAGTGTCAGAGCGGCAACAGATACGCAGTATTTT.

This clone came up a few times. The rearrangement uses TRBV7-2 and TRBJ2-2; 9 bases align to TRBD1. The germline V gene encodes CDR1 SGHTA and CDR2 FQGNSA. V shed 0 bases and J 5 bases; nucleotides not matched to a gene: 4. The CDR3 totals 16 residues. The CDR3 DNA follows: TGTGCCAGCAGCTTAGCGGGACAGGGTTGGACCGGGGAGCTGTTTTTT. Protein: CASSLAGQGWTGELFF.

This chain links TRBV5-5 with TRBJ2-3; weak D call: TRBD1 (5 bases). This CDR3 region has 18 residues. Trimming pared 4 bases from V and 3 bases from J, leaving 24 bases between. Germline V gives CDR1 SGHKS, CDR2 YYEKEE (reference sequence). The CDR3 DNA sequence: TGTGCCAGCAGCCTTTCAGCCGTTCAGGGAATTTCGACAGATACGCAGTATTTT. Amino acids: CASSLSAVQGISTDTQYF.

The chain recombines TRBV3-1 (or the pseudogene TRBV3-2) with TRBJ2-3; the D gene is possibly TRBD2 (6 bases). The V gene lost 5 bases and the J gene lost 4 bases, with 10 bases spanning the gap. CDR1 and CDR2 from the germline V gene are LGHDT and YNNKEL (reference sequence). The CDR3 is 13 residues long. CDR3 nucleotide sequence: TGTGCCAGCAGCGGGGGAGGCCCAGATACGCAGTATTTT. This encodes CASSGGGPDTQYF.

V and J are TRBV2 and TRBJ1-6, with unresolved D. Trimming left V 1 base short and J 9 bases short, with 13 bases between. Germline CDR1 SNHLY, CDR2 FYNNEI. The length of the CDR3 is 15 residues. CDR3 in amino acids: CASSEGPGKGSPLHF. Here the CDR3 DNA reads TGTGCCAGCAGTGAAGGTCCGGGAAAGGGTTCACCCCTCCACTTT.

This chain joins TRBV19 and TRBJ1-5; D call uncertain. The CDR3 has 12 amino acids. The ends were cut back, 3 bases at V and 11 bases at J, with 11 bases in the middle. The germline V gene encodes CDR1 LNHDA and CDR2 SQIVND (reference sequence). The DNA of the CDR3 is TGTGCCAGTAGTATGCAGAGACAAGCCCAGCATTTT. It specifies CASSMQRQAQHF. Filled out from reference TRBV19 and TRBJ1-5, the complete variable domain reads DGGITQSPKYLFRKEGQNVTLSCEQNLNHDAMYWYRQDPGQGLRLIYYSQIVNDFQKGDIAEGYSVSREKKESFPLTVTSAQKNPTAFYLCASSMQRQAQHFGDGTRLSIL.

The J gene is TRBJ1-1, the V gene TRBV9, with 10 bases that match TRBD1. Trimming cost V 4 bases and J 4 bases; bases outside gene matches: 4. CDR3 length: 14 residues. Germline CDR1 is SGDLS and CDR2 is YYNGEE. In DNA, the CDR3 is TGTGCCAGCAGCCTCGGGGACAGGGGCACTGAAGCTTTCTTT. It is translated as CASSLGDRGTEAFF. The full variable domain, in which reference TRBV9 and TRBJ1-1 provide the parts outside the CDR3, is DSGVTQTPKHLITATGQRVTLRCSPRSGDLSVYWYQQSLDQGLQFLIQYYNGEERAKGNILERFSAQQFPDLHSELNLSSLELGDSALYFCASSLGDRGTEAFFGQGTRLTVV.

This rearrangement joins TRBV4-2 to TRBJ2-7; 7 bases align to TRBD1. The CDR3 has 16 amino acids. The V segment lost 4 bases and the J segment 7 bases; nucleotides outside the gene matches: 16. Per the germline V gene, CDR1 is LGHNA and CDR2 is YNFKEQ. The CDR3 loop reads CASSLVGQDQIGEQYV. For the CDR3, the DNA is TGTGCCAGCAGCCTCGTTGGACAGGATCAAATCGGGGAGCAGTACGTC.

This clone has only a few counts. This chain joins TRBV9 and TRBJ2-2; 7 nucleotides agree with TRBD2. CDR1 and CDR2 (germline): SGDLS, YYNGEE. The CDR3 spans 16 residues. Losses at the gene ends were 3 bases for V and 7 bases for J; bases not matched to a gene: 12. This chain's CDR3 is CASSALGLDSVGELFF. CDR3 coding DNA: TGTGCCAGCAGCGCTTTAGGACTAGATTCTGTCGGGGAGCTGTTTTTT.

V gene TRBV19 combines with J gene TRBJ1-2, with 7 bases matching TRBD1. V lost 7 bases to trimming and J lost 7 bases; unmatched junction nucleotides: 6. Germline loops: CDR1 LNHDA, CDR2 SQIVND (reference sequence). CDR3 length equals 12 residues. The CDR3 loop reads CASNHRGGGYTF. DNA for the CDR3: TGTGCCAGTAATCACAGGGGAGGTGGCTACACCTTC.

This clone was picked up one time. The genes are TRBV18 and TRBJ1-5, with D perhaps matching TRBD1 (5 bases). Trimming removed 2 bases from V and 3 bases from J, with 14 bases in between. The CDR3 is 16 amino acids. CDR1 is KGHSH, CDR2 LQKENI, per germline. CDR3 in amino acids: CASSPDRGRANQPQHF. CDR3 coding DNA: TGTGCCAGCTCACCAGATAGGGGAAGGGCCAATCAGCCCCAGCATTTT. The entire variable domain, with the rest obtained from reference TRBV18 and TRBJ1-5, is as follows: NAGVMQNPRHLVRRRGQEARLRCSPMKGHSHVYWYRQLPEEGLKFMVYLQKENIIDESGMPKERFSAEFPKEGPSILRIQQVVRGDSAAYFCASSPDRGRANQPQHFGDGTRLSIL.

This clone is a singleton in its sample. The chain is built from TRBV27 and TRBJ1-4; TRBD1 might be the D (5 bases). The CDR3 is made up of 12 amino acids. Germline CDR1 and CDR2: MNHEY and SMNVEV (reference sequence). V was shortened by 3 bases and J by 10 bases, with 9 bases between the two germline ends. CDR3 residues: CASSFRRGKLFF. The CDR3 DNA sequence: TGTGCCAGCAGTTTTCGGAGGGGAAAACTGTTTTTT. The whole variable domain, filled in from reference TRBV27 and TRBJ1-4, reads EAQVTQNPRYLITVTGKKLTVTCSQNMNHEYMSWYRQDPGLGLRQIYYSMNVEVTDKGDVPEGYKVSRKEKRNFPLILESPSPNQTSLYFCASSFRRGKLFFGSGTQLSVL.

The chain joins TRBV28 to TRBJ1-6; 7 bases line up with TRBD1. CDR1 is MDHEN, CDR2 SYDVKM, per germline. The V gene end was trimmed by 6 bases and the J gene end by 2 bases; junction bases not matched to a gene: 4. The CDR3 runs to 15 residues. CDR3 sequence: CASSSQGPYNSPLHF. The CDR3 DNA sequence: TGTGCCAGCAGCTCACAGGGGCCCTATAATTCACCCCTCCACTTT.

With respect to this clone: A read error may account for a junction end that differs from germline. Here the CDR3 DNA reads TGTGCTAGCAGCTTAGTGGGAGGGCGGCAGTTCTTC. This codes for CASSLVGGRQFF. The genes are TRBV7-7 and TRBJ2-1; 7 nucleotides align to TRBD2. The germline CDR1 and CDR2 sequences are SSHAT and FNYEAQ (reference sequence). The CDR3 runs 12 residues.

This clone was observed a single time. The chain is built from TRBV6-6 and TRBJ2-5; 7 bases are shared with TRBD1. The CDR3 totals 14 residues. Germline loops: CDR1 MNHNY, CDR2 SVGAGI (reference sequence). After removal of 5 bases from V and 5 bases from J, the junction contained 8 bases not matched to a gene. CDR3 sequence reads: CASSKGQPGETQYF. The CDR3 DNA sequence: TGTGCCAGCAGTAAGGGACAGCCCGGGGAGACCCAGTACTTC.

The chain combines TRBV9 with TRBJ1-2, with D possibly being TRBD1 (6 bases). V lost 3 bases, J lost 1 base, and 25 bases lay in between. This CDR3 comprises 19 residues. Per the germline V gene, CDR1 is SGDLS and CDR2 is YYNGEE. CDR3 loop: CASSGPVSIGQKFNYGYTF. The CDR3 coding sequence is TGTGCCAGCAGCGGGCCGGTCTCCATTGGACAGAAATTTAACTATGGCTACACCTTC.

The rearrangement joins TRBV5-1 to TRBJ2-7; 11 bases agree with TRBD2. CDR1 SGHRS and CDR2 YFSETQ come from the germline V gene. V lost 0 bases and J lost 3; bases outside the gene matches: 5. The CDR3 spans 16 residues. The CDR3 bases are TGCGCCAGCAGCTTGGGCTGGGGGACTAGCGGCTACGAGCAGTACTTC. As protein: CASSLGWGTSGYEQYF.

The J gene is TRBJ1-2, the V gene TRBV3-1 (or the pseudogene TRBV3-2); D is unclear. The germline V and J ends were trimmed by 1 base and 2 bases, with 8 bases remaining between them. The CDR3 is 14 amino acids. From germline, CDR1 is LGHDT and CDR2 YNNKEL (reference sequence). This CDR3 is CASSQAGENYGYTF. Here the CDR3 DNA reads TGTGCCAGCAGCCAAGCCGGAGAAAACTATGGCTACACCTTC.